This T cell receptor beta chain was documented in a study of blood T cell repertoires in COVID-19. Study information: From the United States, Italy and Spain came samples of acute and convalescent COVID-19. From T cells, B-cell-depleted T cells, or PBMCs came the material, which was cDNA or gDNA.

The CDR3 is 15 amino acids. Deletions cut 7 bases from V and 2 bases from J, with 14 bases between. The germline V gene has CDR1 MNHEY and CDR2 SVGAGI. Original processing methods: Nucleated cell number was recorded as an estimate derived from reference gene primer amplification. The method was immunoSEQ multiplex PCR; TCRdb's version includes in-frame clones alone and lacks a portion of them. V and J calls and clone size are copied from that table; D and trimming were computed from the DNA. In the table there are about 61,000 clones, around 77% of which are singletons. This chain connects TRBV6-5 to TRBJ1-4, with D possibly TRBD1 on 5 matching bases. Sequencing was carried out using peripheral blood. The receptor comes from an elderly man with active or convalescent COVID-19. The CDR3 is CASTKYRSTNEKLFF. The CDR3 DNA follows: TGTGCCAGCACCAAATACAGGTCTACTAATGAAAAACTGTTTTTT.